Shown below are 19 T cell receptor beta chains from a single sample sequenced in a study of T cells in women clearing cervical HPV infection. The data were produced by immunoSEQ multiplex PCR, yet TCRdb's version contains in-frame clones alone and is incomplete. The listing contains fewer than 30,000 clones. The sequencing input was blood buffy coat. The receptor set was obtained from a woman aged 18 to 75 with a cervical HPV16 infection that either progressed to CIN3+ or cleared (not recorded which).

Concerning this clone: With the read ending 3 residues before the CDR3 end, the germline J gene is used to fill in that end. The chain combines TRBV7-2 with TRBJ2-4; 7 bases align to TRBD2. Germline CDR1 and CDR2: SGHTA and FQGNSA. This CDR3 has 13 residues. The chain's CDR3 is CASSLGGDQPQYF. CDR3 DNA, as far as it was read: TGTGCCAGCAGCTTGGGGGGGGACCAGCCT.

Concerning this clone: The read ends 3 residues before the CDR3 terminus; that terminus is restored from the germline J gene. The chain links TRBV19 to TRBJ2-1; 7 bases fit TRBD1. CDR1 and CDR2 (germline): LNHDA, SQIVND (reference sequence). Trimming cost V 3 bases and J 7 bases; bases outside gene matches: 3. This CDR3 has 13 residues. Here the CDR3 reads CASSMGRGNEQFF. Incomplete CDR3 DNA: TGTGCCAGTAGTATGGGCAGGGGGAATGAG.

Turning to this clone: The read is 3 residues too short to cover the CDR3 end, so that end is filled in from the germline J gene. This chain uses TRBV19 with TRBJ1-1; D perhaps matches TRBD1 (5 bases). Germline V gives CDR1 LNHDA, CDR2 SQIVND (reference sequence). This CDR3 region has 13 residues. This CDR3 reads CASSMEPRTEAFF. The CDR3 bases that were read are TGTGCCAGTAGTATGGAGCCCCGGACAGAA.

As to this clone: The junction does not match germline at one end; this may be a read error. The DNA ends 3 residues before the CDR3 does, and the rest of the CDR3 is filled in from the germline J gene. This chain connects TRBV4-2 to TRBJ2-7, with TRBD2 identical over 10 bases. This CDR3 comprises 14 residues. In germline, CDR1 is LGHNA, CDR2 YNFKEQ. The CDR3 reads CASSRTSGNYEQYF. CDR3 bases read: TGCGCCAGCAGCCGAACTAGCGGGAACTACGAG.

Turning to this clone: The read is 3 residues too short to cover the CDR3 end, so that end is filled in from the germline J gene. The chain is built from TRBV29-1 and TRBJ2-2; tentatively, D is TRBD1 (6 bases). V lost 7 bases and J 7 bases, leaving 16 bases between the germline ends. Germline CDR1 reads SQVTM; CDR2 reads ANQGSEA. The CDR3 is 13 residues long. The CDR3 protein is CSAETGPGGELFF. CDR3 bases read: TGCAGCGCCGAAACAGGGCCAGGCGGGGAG.

Comment on this clone: Read sequence stops 3 residues before the CDR3 end, and the germline J gene provides the missing end. The chain is built from TRBV11-2 and TRBJ1-1, with a weak D call TRBD1 (6 bases). The V gene lost 5 bases and the J gene lost 4 bases, with 17 bases spanning the gap. CDR1 is SGHAT, CDR2 FQNNGV, per germline. The CDR3 covers 15 residues. The CDR3 loop is CASSGTGTSSTEAFF. The CDR3 bases that were read are TGTGCCAGCAGCGGGACCGGGACATCAAGCACTGAA.

A word on this clone: Sequencing ends 3 residues short of the CDR3 end; the germline J gene provides the rest. The rearrangement joins TRBV2 to TRBJ2-3; D unclear. CDR1 and CDR2 from the germline V gene are SNHLY and FYNNEI. The CDR3 runs 13 residues. CDR3 in amino acids: CASSDSSNQPQYF. The CDR3 DNA, read in part, is TGTGCCAGCAGTGATAGTAGCAATCAGCCG.

On this clone itself: The read ends 3 residues before the CDR3 terminus; that terminus is restored from the germline J gene. The chain has TRBV7-2 and TRBJ1-2, with D perhaps matching TRBD1 (6 bases). The V gene's germline CDR1 is SGHTA and CDR2 FQGNSA. The CDR3 has 14 residues. Incomplete CDR3 DNA: TGTGCCAGCAGCAATGGACAGATAAAGAACATC. Amino acids: CASSNGQIKNI. The CDR3 in its entirety is CASSNGQIKNIYTF.

As for this clone: The CDR3 extends 3 residues past the end of the read, so its final part is completed from the germline J gene. The rearrangement uses TRBV7-6 and TRBJ1-2; no clear D. The CDR3 totals 14 residues. CDR1 is SGHVS and CDR2 is FNYEAQ in the germline V gene. CDR3 amino acids: CASSFSHSQGSYTF. CDR3 bases read: TGTGCCAGCAGCTTTAGTCACAGCCAAGGATCC.

About this clone: The read gets to within 3 residues of the CDR3 end, and the germline J gene fills in the rest. V is TRBV19 and J is TRBJ2-7, with D perhaps matching TRBD1 or TRBD2 (5 bases each). Trimming removed 1 base from V and 5 bases from J, with 12 bases in between. The V gene's germline CDR1 is LNHDA and CDR2 SQIVND (reference sequence). The CDR3 runs to 14 residues. The sequenced CDR3 bases are TGTGCCAGTAGTATAGCGGCAGGGAGCCACGAG. Encoded protein: CASSIAAGSHE. The CDR3 in full is CASSIAAGSHEQYF.

Note on this clone: The read ends 3 residues before the CDR3 terminus; that terminus is restored from the germline J gene. V is TRBV6-2 or TRBV6-3 and J is TRBJ2-7; possible D gene TRBD1, 5 bases. This CDR3 has 13 amino acids. Germline values: CDR1 MNHEY, CDR2 SVGEGT. Deletions cut 9 bases from V and 4 bases from J, with 16 bases between. The part of the CDR3 DNA that was read is TGTGCCAGTAAGGGGTCGGCCAAATACGAG. Protein product: CASKGSAKYE. In full, the CDR3 is CASKGSAKYEQYF.

Points on this clone: The CDR3 extends 3 residues past the end of the read, so its final part is completed from the germline J gene. The rearrangement uses TRBV20-1 and TRBJ2-5, with 9 bases lining up with TRBD1. J was trimmed by 3 bases and V by 3 bases; bases with no gene match: 5. CDR1 and CDR2 (germline): DFQATT, SNEGSKA (reference sequence). There are 14 residues in the CDR3. This chain's CDR3 is CSASPGTGKETQYF. Partial CDR3 DNA: TGCAGTGCTAGTCCCGGGACAGGGAAAGAGACC.

A word on this clone: Read coverage stops 3 residues before the CDR3 terminus; the germline J gene supplies the remainder. The chain employs TRBV10-3 and TRBJ2-6; D gene ambiguous. The germline CDR1 and CDR2 sequences are ENHRY and SYGVKD. The CDR3 totals 15 residues. Trimming cost V 3 bases and J 2 bases, with 8 bases left between them. The CDR3 bases that were read are TGTGCCATCAGTGATCTTCTAGCTGGGGCCAACGTC. Encoded protein: CAISDLLAGANV. The CDR3 reads in full as CAISDLLAGANVLTF.

A remark on this clone: The read is 3 residues too short to cover the CDR3 end, so that end is filled in from the germline J gene. J is TRBJ2-5 and V is TRBV20-1; tentative D call: TRBD2 (6 bases). The CDR3 contains 11 residues. Per the germline V gene, CDR1 is DFQATT and CDR2 is SNEGSKA (reference sequence). Trimming stripped 5 bases from V and 3 bases from J, with 7 bases between. Incomplete CDR3 DNA: TGCAGTGCTTGGACTAAAGAGACC. Its protein is CSAWTKET. The CDR3, in full, reads CSAWTKETQYF.

With regard to this clone: The read ends 3 residues before the CDR3 terminus; that terminus is restored from the germline J gene. The chain has TRBV6-1 and TRBJ2-2, with TRBD1 matching over 10 bases. The CDR3 consists of 14 residues. In germline, CDR1 is MNHNS, CDR2 SASEGT. The sequenced CDR3 bases are TGTGCCAGCAGTGACACCGGGACAGGGGAAAAG. Translation: CASSDTGTGEK. The full-length CDR3 reads as CASSDTGTGEKLFF.

Points on this clone: From the germline J gene comes the end of the CDR3, since the read stops 3 residues before it. This chain uses TRBV6-2 or TRBV6-3 with TRBJ1-2, with a tentative D call TRBD1 (5 bases). The germline V gene has CDR1 MNHEY and CDR2 SVGEGT. The CDR3 is 14 residues long. The CDR3 here is CASEGTSSGYDYTF. The covered CDR3 bases are TGTGCCAGCGAAGGGACTTCTAGCGGCTACGAC.

CDR3 bases read: TGCAGTGCTAGAGCCGGGACTAGCGGCTACGAG. It encodes CSARAGTSGYE. The entire CDR3 protein is CSARAGTSGYEQYF. V gene TRBV20-1 combines with J gene TRBJ2-7; 11 bases fit TRBD2. Read data end 3 residues before the CDR3 end; the end is taken from the germline J gene. The V gene's germline CDR1 is DFQATT and CDR2 SNEGSKA (reference sequence). V was pared by 1 base and J by 3 bases, with 2 bases of the junction left unmatched. This CDR3 has 14 residues.

As concerns this clone: The CDR3 is cut off 3 residues early in the read; its end comes from the germline J gene. This sequence joins TRBV4-1 and TRBJ1-1; D is unclear. Germline V gives CDR1 MGHRA, CDR2 YSYEKL. Trimming took off 4 bases at V and 6 bases at J, with 9 bases between the two ends. The CDR3 totals 12 residues. This CDR3 is CASSPPRAEAFF. CDR3 DNA, as far as it was read: TGCGCCAGCAGCCCCCCTCGGGCTGAA.

About this clone: The CDR3 is cut off 3 residues early in the read; its end comes from the germline J gene. J is TRBJ2-7 and V is TRBV20-1, with 10 positions matching TRBD2. This CDR3 is 15 amino acids long. The junction had 7 bases not matched to a gene; V was cut back by 4 bases and J by 1 base. Germline assignment: CDR1 DFQATT and CDR2 SNEGSKA (reference sequence). The CDR3 protein is CSAIIAGGHSYEQYF. The sequenced CDR3 bases are TGCAGTGCTATAATAGCGGGGGGCCATTCCTACGAG.